This record looks at one T cell receptor beta chain sequence and its context. Its matching antigen is unknown. The sample is drawn from a study of post-analysis software for immune sequencing data. The wider study: Included courses were relapsing-remitting and secondary progressive multiple sclerosis; progressive-relapsing multiple sclerosis was also included. General study results and limits: The authors found that F measure strongly co-clustered same-batch samples. Included in a set of five TRBV segments more frequent in patients than controls were TRBV5-6, TRBV5-1 and TRBV20-1. Relative to controls, patients with multiple sclerosis showed significantly lower normalized Chao1 diversity.

Germline loops: CDR1 SGHRS, CDR2 YFSETQ. V dropped 5 bases and J dropped 4 bases, with 12 bases sitting between them. The CDR3 has 14 residues. Prepared libraries of TCR beta cDNA carried unique molecular identifiers. T cells numbering roughly 1 to 10 million yielded cDNA molecules that totaled roughly 500,000. TCRdb recomputed calls from the PCR reads with MiXCR, one row per CDR3 protein. This repertoire shows 350,000 to 450,000 distinct CDR3 sequences, roughly 38% found once; its top ten account for 10% to 15%. The sample taken for sequencing was blood. J is TRBJ2-2 and V is TRBV5-1; no clear D. This clonotype was sampled from a girl aged 5-17 years with multiple sclerosis. The CDR3 is CASRAGDGTGELFF. The CDR3 DNA is TGCGCCAGCAGGGCCGGTGACGGCACCGGGGAGCTGTTTTTT. The whole variable domain, remainder taken from reference TRBV5-1 and TRBJ2-2, is KAGVTQTPRYLIKTRGQQVTLSCSPISGHRSVSWYQQTPGQGLQFLFEYFSETQRNKGNFPGRFSGRQFSNSRSEMNVSTLELGDSALYLCASRAGDGTGELFFGEGSRLTVL.